These 8 T cell receptor beta chains share one sample of origin, sequenced in a study of T cells in Graves' hyperthyroidism and ophthalmopathy. RNA transcripts served as the template for amplifying TCR beta CDR3 regions. With the HTBI primer set, the TCR CDR3 went through a first round of RT-PCR. TCRdb re-called the multiplex PCR reads with MiXCR, one entry per CDR3 protein. Of over 700,000 distinct CDR3 sequences in the sample, approximately 40% were seen once. Sequencing was performed on blood. The receptors derive from a man younger than 35 with Graves' hyperthyroidism.

In this sample, this clonotype turned up many times. V is TRBV4-2 and J is TRBJ1-4; D gene unclear. The germline CDR1 and CDR2 sequences are LGHNA and YNFKEQ. Trimming took 1 base from V and 3 from J, leaving 3 bases between them. The CDR3 consists of 13 residues. The CDR3 DNA is TGTGCCAGCAGCCAAGGAGCTAATGAAAAACTGTTTTTT. Its protein is CASSQGANEKLFF.

Only one count was recorded for this clonotype. The rearrangement joins TRBV10-3 to TRBJ1-4; TRBD1 is a possible D gene (5 bases). The germline CDR1 and CDR2 sequences are ENHRY and SYGVKD. With 2 bases removed from V and 6 bases from J, the gap between germline ends came to 10 bases. The CDR3 length is 14 residues. The CDR3 here is CAISEKGRDEKLFF. The DNA of the CDR3 is TGTGCCATCAGTGAGAAGGGGCGAGATGAAAAACTGTTTTTT.

The chain's CDR3 is CASSLAVGPSYEQYF. Written as DNA, the CDR3 is TGTGCCAGCAGTTTGGCGGTGGGCCCGTCCTACGAGCAGTACTTC. V and J are TRBV12-3 or TRBV12-4 and TRBJ2-7, with D unclear. The CDR3 spans 15 residues. Deletions cut 3 bases from V and 1 base from J, with 13 bases between.

J is TRBJ2-7 and V is TRBV7-6, with 10 positions matching TRBD1. V lost 1 base and J lost 6; bases outside the gene matches: 6. Germline assignment: CDR1 SGHVS and CDR2 FNYEAQ. This CDR3 region has 15 residues. The CDR3 sequence: CASSLGSGTGAEQYF. The DNA of the CDR3 is TGTGCCAGCAGCTTAGGTTCCGGGACAGGGGCCGAGCAGTACTTC.

The chain couples TRBV9 to TRBJ2-7; D perhaps matches TRBD2 (6 bases). Per germline, CDR1 SGDLS and CDR2 YYNGEE. This CDR3 spans 14 amino acids. V lost 6 bases and J lost 0, with 13 bases in between. CDR3 in DNA: TGTGCCAGCACTCCCGGGAGTTCCTCCTACGAGCAGTACTTC. It codes for CASTPGSSSYEQYF.

This clonotype was seen ten or more times. The chain carries TRBV29-1 and TRBJ1-1; TRBD1 aligns across 7 bases. Germline V gene data show CDR1 as SQVTM and CDR2 as ANQGSEA. The CDR3 has 14 amino acids. The V segment lost 3 bases and the J segment 5 bases; nucleotides outside the gene matches: 9. This CDR3 is CSVEAGQRRTEAFF. The CDR3 bases are TGCAGCGTTGAGGCGGGACAGAGGAGGACTGAAGCTTTCTTT.

The chain employs TRBV10-3 and TRBJ2-7, with D perhaps matching TRBD1 (6 bases). Germline V gene lookup returns CDR1 ENHRY and CDR2 SYGVKD. The CDR3 runs 14 residues. The ends were cut back, 3 bases at V and 3 bases at J, with 12 bases in the middle. The DNA for the CDR3 is TGTGCCATCAGTGATGAGGACAGCTTCTACGAGCAGTACTTC. This gives the protein CAISDEDSFYEQYF.

This clonotype was detected ten times or more. The chain employs TRBV11-1 and TRBJ1-1; the D is unclear. Per germline, CDR1 SGHAT and CDR2 FQDESV (reference sequence). The CDR3 contains 15 residues. V was pared by 1 base and J by 2 bases, with 11 bases between. The CDR3 is CASSLGVGGNTEAFF. For the CDR3, the DNA is TGTGCCAGCAGCTTAGGGGTCGGCGGAAACACTGAAGCTTTCTTT.